This TCR beta chain was recorded in a study of CD4+ T cells in melanoma. This clone has just a few counts. Sequenced by immunoSEQ multiplex PCR; TCRdb stores in-frame clones only, minus some. The sample comprises some 16,000 clones, 65% to 85% of which are singletons, and about 12% rests with the top ten. This CDR3 is built from 15 residues. Germline lookup yields CDR1 SNHLY and CDR2 FYNNEI. The V segment lost 6 bases and the J segment 4 bases; nucleotides outside the gene matches: 7. The chain links TRBV2 to TRBJ2-3; TRBD2 aligns across 10 bases. The sample taken for sequencing was cells from a culture (not recorded whether cultured in vitro). This TCR derives from a human donor with melanoma. CDR3 in DNA: TGTGCCAGCAGCCCTGGGACTAGCGTAGCAGATACGCAGTATTTT. Protein: CASSPGTSVADTQYF.